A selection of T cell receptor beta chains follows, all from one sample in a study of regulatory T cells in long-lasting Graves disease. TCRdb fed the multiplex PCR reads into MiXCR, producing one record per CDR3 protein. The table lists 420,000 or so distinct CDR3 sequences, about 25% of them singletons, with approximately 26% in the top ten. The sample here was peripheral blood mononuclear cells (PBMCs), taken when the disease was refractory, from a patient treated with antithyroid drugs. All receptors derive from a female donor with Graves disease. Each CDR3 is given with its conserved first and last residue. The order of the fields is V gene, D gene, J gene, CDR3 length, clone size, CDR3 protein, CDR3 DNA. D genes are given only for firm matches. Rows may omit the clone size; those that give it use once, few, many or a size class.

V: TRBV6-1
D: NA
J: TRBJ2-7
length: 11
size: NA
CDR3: CASKSAYEQYF
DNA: TGTGCCAGCAAAAGTGCCTACGAGCAGTACTTC

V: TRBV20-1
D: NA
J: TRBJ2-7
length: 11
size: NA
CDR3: CSARDSVEQYF
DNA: TGCAGTGCTAGAGATAGCGTCGAGCAGTACTTC

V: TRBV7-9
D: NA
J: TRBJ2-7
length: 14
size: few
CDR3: CASSLSATELEQYF
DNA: TGTGCCAGCAGCCTATCGGCGACAGAACTCGAGCAGTACTTC

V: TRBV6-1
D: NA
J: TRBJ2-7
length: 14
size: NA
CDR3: CASRRQTGAYEQYF
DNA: TGTGCCAGCAGGCGCCAAACGGGGGCCTACGAGCAGTACTTC

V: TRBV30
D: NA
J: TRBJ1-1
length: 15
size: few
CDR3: CAWSFRGPYLTEAFF
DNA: TGTGCCTGGAGCTTCCGAGGACCCTACCTTACTGAAGCTTTCTTT

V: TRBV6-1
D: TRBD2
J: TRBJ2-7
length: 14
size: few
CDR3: CASSTRTSGNEQYF
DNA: TGTGCCAGCAGTACAAGGACTAGCGGTAACGAGCAGTACTTC

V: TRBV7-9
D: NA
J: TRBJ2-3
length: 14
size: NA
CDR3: CASSGEGSPDTQYF
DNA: TGTGCCAGCAGCGGAGAAGGTAGTCCAGATACGCAGTATTTT

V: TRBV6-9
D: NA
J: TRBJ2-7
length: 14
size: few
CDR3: CASSYIAQTYEQYF
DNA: TGTGCCAGCAGTTACATAGCACAGACGTACGAGCAGTACTTC

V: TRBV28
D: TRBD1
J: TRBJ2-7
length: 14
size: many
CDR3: CASSTGTGGYEQYF
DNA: TGTGCCAGCAGTACCGGGACAGGGGGTTACGAGCAGTACTTC

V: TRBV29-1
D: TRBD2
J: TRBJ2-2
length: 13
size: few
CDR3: CSVRLAGVGELFF
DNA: TGCAGCGTCCGACTAGCGGGAGTCGGGGAGCTGTTTTTT

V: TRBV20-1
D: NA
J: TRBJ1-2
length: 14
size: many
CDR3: CSVPNRVENYGYTF
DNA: TGCAGTGTCCCAAACAGGGTAGAAAACTATGGCTACACCTTC

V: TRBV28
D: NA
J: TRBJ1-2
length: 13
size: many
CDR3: CASSRGGGYGYTF
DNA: TGTGCCAGCAGTCGGGGAGGTGGCTATGGCTACACCTTC

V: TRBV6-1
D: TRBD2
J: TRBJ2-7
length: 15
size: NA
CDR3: CASGARLAGVYEQYF
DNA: TGTGCCAGCGGGGCCCGGCTAGCGGGGGTGTACGAGCAGTACTTC

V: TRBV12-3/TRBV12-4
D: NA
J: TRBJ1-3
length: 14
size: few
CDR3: CASNTRGTGNTIYF
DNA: TGTGCCAGCAATACGAGGGGGACTGGAAACACCATATATTTT

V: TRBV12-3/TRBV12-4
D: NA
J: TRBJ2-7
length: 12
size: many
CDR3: CASSYGAGEQYF
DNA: TGTGCCAGCAGTTATGGGGCTGGCGAGCAGTACTTC

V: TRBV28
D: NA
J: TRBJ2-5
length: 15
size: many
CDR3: CASSHRILSKETQYF
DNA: TGTGCCAGCAGTCACCGAATTTTAAGCAAAGAGACCCAGTACTTC

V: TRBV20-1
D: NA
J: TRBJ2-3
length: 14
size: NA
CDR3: CSATLATTTDTQYF
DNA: TGCAGTGCTACCCTAGCGACCACCACAGATACGCAGTATTTT

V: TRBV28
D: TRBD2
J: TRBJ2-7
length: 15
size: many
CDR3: CASSLRTSGSYEQYF
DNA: TGTGCCAGCAGTTTACGGACTAGCGGGAGTTACGAGCAGTACTTC

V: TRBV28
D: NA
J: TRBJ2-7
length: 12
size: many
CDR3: CASSKETYEQYF
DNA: TGTGCCAGCTCGAAGGAAACCTACGAGCAGTACTTC

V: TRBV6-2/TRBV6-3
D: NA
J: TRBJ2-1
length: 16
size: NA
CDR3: CASSEEPGVSYNEQFF
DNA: TGTGCCAGCAGTGAAGAGCCGGGAGTATCCTACAATGAGCAGTTCTTC

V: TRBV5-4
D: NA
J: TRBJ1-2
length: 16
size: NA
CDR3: CASSLSERGRYYGYTF
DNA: TGTGCCAGCAGCTTGAGTGAAAGGGGCAGATATTATGGCTACACCTTC

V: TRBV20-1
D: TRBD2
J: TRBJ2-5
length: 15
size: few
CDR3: CSASASGSQFETQYF
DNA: TGCAGTGCTAGTGCTAGCGGGAGTCAGTTTGAGACCCAGTACTTC

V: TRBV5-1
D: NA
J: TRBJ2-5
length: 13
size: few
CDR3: CASSLRFQETQYF
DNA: TGCGCCAGCAGCTTAAGGTTTCAGGAGACCCAGTACTTC

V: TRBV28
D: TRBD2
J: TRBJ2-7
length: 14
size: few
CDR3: CASNLAGGGYEQYF
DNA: TGTGCCAGCAATCTAGCGGGAGGGGGATACGAGCAGTACTTC

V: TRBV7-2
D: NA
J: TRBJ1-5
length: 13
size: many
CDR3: CASSLGDNQPQHF
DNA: TGTGCCAGCAGCTTAGGAGACAATCAGCCCCAGCATTTT

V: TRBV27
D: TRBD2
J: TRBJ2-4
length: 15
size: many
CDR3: CASSVRRGLDSIQYF
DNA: TGTGCCAGCAGTGTACGTCGTGGACTAGACTCCATTCAGTACTTC

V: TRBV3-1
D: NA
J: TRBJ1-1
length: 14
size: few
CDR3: CASSQGWANTEAFF
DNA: TGTGCCAGCAGCCAAGGGTGGGCGAACACTGAAGCTTTCTTT

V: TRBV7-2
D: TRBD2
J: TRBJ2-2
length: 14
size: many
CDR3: CASSWGLAGDELFF
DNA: TGTGCCAGCAGCTGGGGACTAGCGGGAGACGAGCTGTTTTTT

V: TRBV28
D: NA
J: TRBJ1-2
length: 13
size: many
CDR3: CASSREAFYGYTF
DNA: TGTGCCAGCAGTCGGGAGGCGTTCTATGGCTACACCTTC

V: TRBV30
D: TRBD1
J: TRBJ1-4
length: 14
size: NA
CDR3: CAWSPRGLGEKLFF
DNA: TGTGCCTGGAGTCCCAGGGGGCTGGGGGAAAAACTGTTTTTT

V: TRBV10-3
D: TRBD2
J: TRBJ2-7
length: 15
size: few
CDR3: CAISESLAGVHEQYF
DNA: TGTGCCATCAGTGAGTCGCTAGCGGGAGTCCACGAGCAGTACTTC

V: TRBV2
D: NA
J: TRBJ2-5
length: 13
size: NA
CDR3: CASRFILQETQYF
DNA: TGTGCCAGCCGATTTATCCTCCAAGAGACCCAGTACTTC

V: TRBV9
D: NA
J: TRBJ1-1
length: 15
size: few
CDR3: CASSVDGQRNTEAFF
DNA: TGTGCCAGCAGCGTAGATGGGCAGAGGAACACTGAAGCTTTCTTT

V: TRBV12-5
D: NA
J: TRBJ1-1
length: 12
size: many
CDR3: CASAKGPTEAFF
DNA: TGTGCTAGTGCCAAGGGTCCCACTGAAGCTTTCTTT

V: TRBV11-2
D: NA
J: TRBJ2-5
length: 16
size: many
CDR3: CASSPRLWTDQETQYF
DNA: TGTGCCAGCAGCCCCCGGCTCTGGACGGACCAAGAGACCCAGTACTTC

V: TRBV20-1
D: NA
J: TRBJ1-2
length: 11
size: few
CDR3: CSARVGTGYTF
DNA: TGCAGTGCTAGAGTCGGGACGGGCTACACCTTC

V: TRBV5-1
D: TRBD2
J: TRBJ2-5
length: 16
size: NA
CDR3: CASSSGTSGRGETQYF
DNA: TGCGCCAGCAGCTCCGGGACTAGCGGGAGGGGAGAGACCCAGTACTTC

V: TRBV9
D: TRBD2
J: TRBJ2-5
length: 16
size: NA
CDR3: CASSVAPLAGQETQYF
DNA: TGTGCCAGCAGCGTGGCGCCACTAGCGGGTCAAGAGACCCAGTACTTC

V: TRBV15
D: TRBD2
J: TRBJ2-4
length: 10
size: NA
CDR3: CATPTREGVF
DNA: TGTGCCACCCCCACACGGGAGGGGGTTTTC

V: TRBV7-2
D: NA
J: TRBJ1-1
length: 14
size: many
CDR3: CASSSGTLNTEAFF
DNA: TGTGCCAGCAGTTCCGGGACGTTGAACACTGAAGCTTTCTTT

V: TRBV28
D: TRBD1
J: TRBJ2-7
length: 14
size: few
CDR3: CASSRPGQDYEQYF
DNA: TGTGCCAGCAGTCGGCCGGGACAGGACTACGAGCAGTACTTC

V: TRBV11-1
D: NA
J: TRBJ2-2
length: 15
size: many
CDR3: CASSYGTFLAGELFF
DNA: TGTGCCAGCAGCTATGGGACATTTCTTGCCGGGGAGCTGTTTTTT

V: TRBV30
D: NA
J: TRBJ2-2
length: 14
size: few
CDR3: CAWSARKNTGELFF
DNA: TGTGCCTGGAGTGCCAGGAAGAACACCGGGGAGCTGTTTTTT

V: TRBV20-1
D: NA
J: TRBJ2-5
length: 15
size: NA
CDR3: CSAANSETPGETQYF
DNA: TGCAGTGCTGCAAATTCCGAGACCCCGGGAGAGACCCAGTACTTC

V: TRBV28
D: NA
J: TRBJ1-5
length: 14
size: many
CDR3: CASSTGGTNQPQHF
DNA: TGTGCCAGCAGTACGGGGGGGACCAATCAGCCCCAGCATTTT

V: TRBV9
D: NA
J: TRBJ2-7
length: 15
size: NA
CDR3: CASSSGGSSSYEQYF
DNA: TGTGCCAGCAGCTCCGGAGGGAGCTCCTCCTACGAGCAGTACTTC

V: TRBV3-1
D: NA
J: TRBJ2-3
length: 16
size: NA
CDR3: CASSQGRTPRTDTQYF
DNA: TGTGCCAGCAGCCAGGGGCGGACTCCACGCACAGATACGCAGTATTTT

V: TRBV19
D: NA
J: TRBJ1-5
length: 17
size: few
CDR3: CASSRPRGTDSNQPQHF
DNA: TGTGCCAGTAGTCGCCCGAGGGGAACAGATAGCAATCAGCCCCAGCATTTT

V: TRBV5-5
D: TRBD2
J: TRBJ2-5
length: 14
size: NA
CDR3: CASTFISGGETQYF
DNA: TGTGCCAGCACCTTCATATCGGGGGGGGAGACCCAGTACTTC

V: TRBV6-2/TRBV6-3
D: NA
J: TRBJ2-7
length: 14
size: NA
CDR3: CASSYVTPTYEQYF
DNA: TGTGCCAGCAGTTACGTGACGCCGACCTACGAGCAGTACTTC

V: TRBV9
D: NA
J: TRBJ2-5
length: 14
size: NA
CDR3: CASSVSTEEETQYF
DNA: TGTGCCAGCAGCGTATCGACAGAAGAAGAGACCCAGTACTTC

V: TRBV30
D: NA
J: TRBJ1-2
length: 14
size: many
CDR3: CAWSLGGLTYGYTF
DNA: TGTGCCTGGAGCTTGGGGGGGCTGACCTATGGCTACACCTTC

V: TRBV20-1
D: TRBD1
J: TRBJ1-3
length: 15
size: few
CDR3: CSARDQGAGGNTIYF
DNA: TGCAGTGCTAGAGATCAGGGGGCGGGTGGAAACACCATATATTTT

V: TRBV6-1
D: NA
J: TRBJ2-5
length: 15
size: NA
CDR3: CASRARGQVKETQYF
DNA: TGTGCCAGCAGAGCTCGTGGTCAGGTAAAGGAGACCCAGTACTTC